Sequencing of this TCR beta chain was carried out in a study of blood T cell repertoires in COVID-19 (dated by TCRdb to the early 2020s). At the level of the whole study: Samples covering the acute and convalescent phases of COVID-19 were provided by collaborators in the United States, Italy and Spain. The prospective study material was composed of cDNA or gDNA derived from T cells, B-cell-depleted T cells, or PBMCs. The repertoires were released in a freely available public database intended as a resource for research on the immune response to SARS-CoV-2. The dataset comprised deeply sampled blood TCRbeta repertoires from subjects exposed to, actively infected with, or recovered from COVID-19. Nearly every sample came with metadata listing a de-identified subject ID, COVID-19 status, age in years and sex. Where HLA class I and class II types were available, the types were taken from metadata supplied by the sample provider, not from assay-based typing. The samples were drawn from two sources: the first 160 participants of the ongoing ImmuneRACE study, and about 1,300 subjects contributed by 6 global collaborators.

On the study overall, not on this receptor specifically: The quantity of clinical and demographic metadata differed by source and by participant and was supplied without curation.

Each collaborating institution followed its own protocols to collect whole blood in K2EDTA tubes. Collaborator samples were shipped for TCRbeta analysis as frozen whole blood, isolated PBMCs, or DNA extracted from either sample type. On this clone: The antigen it binds to is not known. Per-base quality was not reported, and no clone a single base away is much larger than it.

The immunoSEQ Assay, a bias-controlled multiplex PCR, was used to amplify TCRbeta CDR3 regions from genomic DNA. The authors' analysis ran thus. The number of nucleated cells in each sample was estimated by amplification of reference gene primers within the assay. To quantify the absolute abundance of each unique TCRbeta CDR3 rearrangement, sequence reads were collapsed and filtered. Productive Simpson clonality was computed per sample as the square root of Simpson's diversity index over productive rearrangements. Sourced from immuneACCESS, this table was stored by TCRdb with only in-frame sequences that have V and J called. A share of the clones is absent; for the studies checked, an unresolved V gene accounts for under half, and the remainder has no known explanation. Clone size and V and J calls were adopted from that table, with D and trimming inferred from the DNA. The sample table contains 120,000 to 150,000 clones; only one count was recorded for more than 80% of them. The top ten hold around 6.8% of the sample.

Measured from the cysteine to the phenylalanine, the CDR3 is 15 residues long. Only CDR3 DNA is held: 45 bases, read in frame from base 1. Relative to germline, V is 2 bases shorter and J is 6 bases shorter, with 11 bases between their ends. The germline V gene (reference sequence) sets CDR1 to MNHEY and CDR2 to SMNVEV. Recombination joined TRBV27 with TRBJ1-6, with TRBD1 perhaps the D gene, on 5 matching bases. This TCR was sampled from a human donor in a cohort sampled during active COVID-19. The sample comprised peripheral blood. The sequenced DNA is TGTGCCAGCAGTTTAGAGTCCGGGGGTAATTCACCCCTCCACTTT. The translation is CASSLESGGNSPLHF.